The 12 T cell receptor beta chains below were found in one sample sequenced in a study of blood T cell repertoires in COVID-19. Clones were read by immunoSEQ multiplex PCR, and TCRdb kept only the in-frame ones, dropping some. Among about 350,000 clones listed, around 90% were seen once. Sequenced: peripheral blood. These receptors were collected from a man under 40 with COVID-19, enrolled during active disease.

Only one count was recorded for this clone. The rearrangement links TRBV7-6 to TRBJ2-1, with 7 bases lining up with TRBD1. The germline V gene encodes CDR1 SGHVS and CDR2 FNYEAQ. The CDR3 totals 17 residues. V lost 5 bases and J lost 4; bases outside the gene matches: 14. This CDR3 reads CASSPYTGKGAYNEQFF. CDR3 coding DNA: TGTGCCAGCAGCCCCTATACAGGGAAGGGGGCATACAATGAGCAGTTCTTC.

This chain uses TRBV6-5 with TRBJ1-2, with 9 bases fitting TRBD1. The length of the CDR3 is 16 residues. The V gene's germline CDR1 is MNHEY and CDR2 SVGAGI. Unmatched junction bases numbered 7, after V lost 2 bases and J lost 3 bases. The chain's CDR3 is CASSYDGRQGDYGYTF. CDR3 bases: TGTGCCAGCAGTTACGACGGTCGACAGGGGGACTATGGCTACACCTTC.

The rearrangement joins TRBV29-1 to TRBJ1-5, with D hard to call. The length of the CDR3 is 13 residues. V was clipped by 4 bases and J by 11 bases, with 18 bases between them. Germline V gives CDR1 SQVTM, CDR2 ANQGSEA. The CDR3 nucleotides are TGCAGCGTTGGAGGGATAGAAGCAAGGTCCCAGCATTTT. As protein: CSVGGIEARSQHF. Supplemented by reference TRBV29-1 and TRBJ1-5, the full variable domain reads SAVISQKPSRDICQRGTSLTIQCQVDSQVTMMFWYRQQPGQSLTLIATANQGSEATYESGFVIDKFPISRPNLTFSTLTVSNMSPEDSSIYLCSVGGIEARSQHFGDGTRLSIL.

This chain connects TRBV11-1 to TRBJ1-1; possible D gene TRBD1, 6 bases. V was pared by 2 bases and J by 7 bases, with 11 bases between. This CDR3 contains 13 residues. The germline CDR1 and CDR2 sequences are SGHAT and FQDESV (reference sequence). The CDR3 nucleotides read TGTGCCAGCAGCTTAAACCGACAGGTTGAAGCTTTCTTT. Translation: CASSLNRQVEAFF.

The genes are TRBV6-5 and TRBJ2-3; D is uncertain. The CDR3 sequence is 12 residues long. Per germline, CDR1 MNHEY and CDR2 SVGAGI. V was trimmed by 0 bases and J by 11 bases, leaving 9 bases between them. CDR3 residues: CASSYSKQRQYF. In DNA, the CDR3 is TGTGCCAGCAGTTACTCGAAACAACGGCAGTATTTT.

This clone was observed a handful of times. The chain links TRBV5-1 to TRBJ1-2, with 9 bases aligning to TRBD1. The germline V gene has CDR1 SGHRS and CDR2 YFSETQ. V dropped 6 bases and J dropped 6; count of bases not matched to a gene: 12. The CDR3 is 15 amino acids. The CDR3 here is CASKSQGQGIDGYTF. The CDR3 DNA reads TGCGCCAGCAAGTCTCAAGGACAGGGGATTGATGGCTACACCTTC.

This chain connects TRBV5-1 to TRBJ2-7; perhaps TRBD1 as D (5 bases). In germline, CDR1 is SGHRS, CDR2 YFSETQ. Trimming took off 0 bases at V and 0 bases at J, with 7 bases between the two ends. This CDR3 is built from 14 residues. The CDR3 here is CASSLDQGSYEQYF. CDR3 in DNA: TGCGCCAGCAGCTTGGATCAGGGCTCCTACGAGCAGTACTTC.

This sequence joins TRBV11-1 and TRBJ2-1; 8 bases map to TRBD1. Trimming took 2 bases from V and 3 from J; bases not matched to a gene: 3. The CDR3 runs 15 residues. Germline lookup yields CDR1 SGHAT and CDR2 FQDESV (reference sequence). The CDR3 region has the DNA TGTGCCAGCAGCTTAAGAACAGGGGGCTACAATGAGCAGTTCTTC. Encoded protein: CASSLRTGGYNEQFF.

The chain recombines TRBV27 with TRBJ2-1, with TRBD2 as a possible D gene (5 bases). This CDR3 is 19 amino acids long. The germline CDR1 and CDR2 sequences are MNHEY and SMNVEV (reference sequence). V dropped 3 bases and J dropped 5 bases, with 26 bases sitting between them. CDR3 DNA sequence: TGTGCCAGCAGTTTCCTCTCCCCGGGGAGACAAAGAAAGAACAATGAGCAGTTCTTC. It codes for CASSFLSPGRQRKNNEQFF.

The V gene is TRBV7-6, the J gene TRBJ2-7; no definite D call. Per germline, CDR1 SGHVS and CDR2 FNYEAQ. The CDR3 sequence is 11 residues long. V lost 2 bases and J 6 bases, leaving 5 bases between the germline ends. CDR3 amino acids: CASSLTFEQYF. In DNA form, the CDR3 reads TGTGCCAGCAGCTTAACTTTCGAGCAGTACTTC.

The chain is built from TRBV25-1 and TRBJ2-2; maybe TRBD1 (6 bases). V lost 3 bases and J lost 4, with 12 bases in between. The CDR3 extends over 15 amino acids. Per germline, CDR1 MGHDK and CDR2 SYGVNS. The DNA for the CDR3 is TGTGCCAGCAGTGAGGCGGACAGAGCCACCGGGGAGCTGTTTTTT. The encoded protein is CASSEADRATGELFF.

The chain couples TRBV6-5 to TRBJ2-1; perhaps TRBD2 as D (5 bases). V lost 4 bases and J lost 7, with 11 bases in between. Germline V gene lookup returns CDR1 MNHEY and CDR2 SVGAGI. CDR3 length equals 13 residues. CDR3 DNA sequence: TGTGCCAGCAGTTTCCGTCTAGCAAATGAGCAGTTCTTC. It specifies CASSFRLANEQFF.